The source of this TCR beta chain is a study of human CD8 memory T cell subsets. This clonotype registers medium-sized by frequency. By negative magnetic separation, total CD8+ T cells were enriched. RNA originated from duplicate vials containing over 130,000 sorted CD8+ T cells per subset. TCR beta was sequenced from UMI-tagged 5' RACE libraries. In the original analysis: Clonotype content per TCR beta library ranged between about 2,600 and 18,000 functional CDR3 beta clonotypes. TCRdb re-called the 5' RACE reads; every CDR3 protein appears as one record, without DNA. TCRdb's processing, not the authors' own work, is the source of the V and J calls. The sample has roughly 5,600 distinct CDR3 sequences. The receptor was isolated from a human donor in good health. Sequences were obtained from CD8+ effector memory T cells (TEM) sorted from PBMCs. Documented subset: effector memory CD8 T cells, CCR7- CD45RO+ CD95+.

CDR3 loop: CASSQEWQVNTEAFF. The chain is built from TRBV4-2 and TRBJ1-1. Germline V gene data show CDR1 as LGHNA and CDR2 as YNFKEQ. CDR3 length: 15 amino acids.